In its sample, the clone carrying this TCR beta chain was seen many times. As yet, its antigen is unknown. The data belong to a study of blood T cells in healthy people across ages. Study-level results: Reliance upon unsorted PBMCs precluded definitive naive versus antigen-experienced comparison.

For the second PCR, which ran for about 6 to 11 cycles, a sample-barcoded 5' primer and a J-beta primer mix were used. TCRdb used MiXCR to reprocess the 5' RACE reads, holding one entry per CDR3 protein. The data hold roughly 2 million distinct CDR3 sequences, with just under 50% observed a single time. The CDR3 is 20 residues long. The germline V gene encodes CDR1 DFQATT and CDR2 SNEGSKA (reference sequence). V dropped 0 bases and J dropped 9 bases, with 33 bases sitting between them. The chain is built from TRBV20-1 and TRBJ2-1; maybe TRBD2 (5 bases). This receptor was obtained from a middle-aged woman in good health. The sample consisted of blood. This chain's CDR3 is CSARDKSVSSRLPHIGEQFF. CDR3 bases: TGCAGTGCTAGAGATAAGTCGGTGTCTAGCAGGCTTCCCCACATTGGTGAGCAGTTCTTC.